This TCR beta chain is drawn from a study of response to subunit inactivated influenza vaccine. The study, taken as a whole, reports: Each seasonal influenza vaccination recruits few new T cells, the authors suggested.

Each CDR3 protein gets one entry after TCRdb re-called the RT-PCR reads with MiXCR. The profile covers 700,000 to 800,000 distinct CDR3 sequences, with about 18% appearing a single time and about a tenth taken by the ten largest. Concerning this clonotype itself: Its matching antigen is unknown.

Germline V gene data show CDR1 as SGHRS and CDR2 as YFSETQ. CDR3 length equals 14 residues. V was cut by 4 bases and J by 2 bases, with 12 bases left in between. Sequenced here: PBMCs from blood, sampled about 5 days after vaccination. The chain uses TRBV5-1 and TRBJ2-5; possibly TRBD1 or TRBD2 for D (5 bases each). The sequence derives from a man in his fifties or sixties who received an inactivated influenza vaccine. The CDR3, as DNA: TGCGCCAGCAGCCGGGGACGAATACAAGAGACCCAGTACTTC. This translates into CASSRGRIQETQYF.